Here is one TCR beta chain with its context. TCR beta cDNA was generated via 5'RACE template switching incorporating UMIs. Each CDR3 protein gets one entry in TCRdb, which reprocessed the 5' RACE reads and gives no DNA. In all, the sample yields more than 250,000 distinct CDR3 sequences. These data belong to a study of T cells expressing NK-cell markers. Germline V gene lookup returns CDR1 LGHDT and CDR2 YNNKEL (reference sequence). The CDR3 spans 16 residues. The rearrangement joins TRBV3-1 to TRBJ2-1; TCRdb's D call of TRBD1 is untestable without DNA. The sequence was obtained from a man aged 18 to 29 in good health. Sequencing used blood T cells: a sorted CD56 or NKG2C T cell subset, CD4+ or CD8+ T cells, or bulk PBMC T cells (not recorded which). CDR3: CASSRAGTELYNEQFF.